This record concerns one T cell receptor beta chain sequence. Using a J-beta primer mix together with a sample-barcoded 5' primer, a second PCR was run for roughly 6 to 11 cycles. Each cDNA molecule was tagged by a template-switch adaptor with 12 random nucleotides. MiXCR was run by TCRdb on the 5' RACE reads, yielding one entry per CDR3 protein. The profile shows approximately 830,000 distinct CDR3 sequences, under 80% of them singletons. The data belong to a study of blood T cells in healthy people across ages. The CDR3 loop spans 14 amino acids. Germline CDR1 and CDR2: SQVTM and ANQGSEA. V gave up 3 bases and J gave up 1 base, with 12 bases separating them.

This clonotype was sampled from a man aged 25-45 years in good health. The sample comprised blood. V gene TRBV29-1 combines with J gene TRBJ2-5; the D gene could be TRBD1 or TRBD2 (5 bases each). CDR3 loop: CSVEGDRPQETQYF. The CDR3 coding sequence is TGCAGCGTTGAGGGGGACCGACCCCAAGAGACCCAGTACTTC.